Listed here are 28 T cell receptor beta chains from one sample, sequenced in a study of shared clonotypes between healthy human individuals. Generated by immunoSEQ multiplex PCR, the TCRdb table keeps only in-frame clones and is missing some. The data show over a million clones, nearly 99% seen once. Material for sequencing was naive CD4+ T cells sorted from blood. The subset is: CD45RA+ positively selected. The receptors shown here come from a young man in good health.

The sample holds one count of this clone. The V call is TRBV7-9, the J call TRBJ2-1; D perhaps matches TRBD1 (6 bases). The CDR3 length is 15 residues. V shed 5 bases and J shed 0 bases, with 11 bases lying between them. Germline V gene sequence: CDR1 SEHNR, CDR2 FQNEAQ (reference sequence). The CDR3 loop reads CASSQDRSSYNEQFF. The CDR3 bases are TGTGCCAGCAGCCAGGACAGAAGCTCCTACAATGAGCAGTTCTTC.

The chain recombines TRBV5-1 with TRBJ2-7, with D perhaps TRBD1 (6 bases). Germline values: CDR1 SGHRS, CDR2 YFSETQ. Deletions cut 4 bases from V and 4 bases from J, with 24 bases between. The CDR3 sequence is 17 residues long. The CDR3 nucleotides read TGCGCCAGCAGCCCCATGAACCTTCAGGGGCCGGGGTACGAGCAGTACTTC. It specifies CASSPMNLQGPGYEQYF.

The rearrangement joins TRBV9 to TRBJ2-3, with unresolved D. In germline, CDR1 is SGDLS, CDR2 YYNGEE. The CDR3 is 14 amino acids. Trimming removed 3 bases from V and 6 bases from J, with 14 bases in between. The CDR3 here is CASSGTQMADTQYF. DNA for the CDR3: TGTGCCAGCAGCGGTACCCAAATGGCGGATACGCAGTATTTT. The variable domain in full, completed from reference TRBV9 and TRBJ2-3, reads DSGVTQTPKHLITATGQRVTLRCSPRSGDLSVYWYQQSLDQGLQFLIQYYNGEERAKGNILERFSAQQFPDLHSELNLSSLELGDSALYFCASSGTQMADTQYFGPGTRLTVL.

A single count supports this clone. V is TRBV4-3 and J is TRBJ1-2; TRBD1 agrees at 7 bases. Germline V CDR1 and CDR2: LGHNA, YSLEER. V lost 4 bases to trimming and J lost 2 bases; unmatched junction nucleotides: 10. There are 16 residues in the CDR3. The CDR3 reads CASSPSATGLNYGYTF. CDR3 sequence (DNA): TGCGCCAGCAGCCCTTCCGCGACAGGGTTGAACTATGGCTACACCTTC.

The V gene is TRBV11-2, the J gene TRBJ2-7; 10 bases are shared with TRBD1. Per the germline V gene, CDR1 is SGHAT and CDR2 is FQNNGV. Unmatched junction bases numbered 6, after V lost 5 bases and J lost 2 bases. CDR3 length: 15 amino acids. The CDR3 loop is CASSPAGTGAYEQYF. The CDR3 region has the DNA TGTGCCAGCAGCCCGGCCGGGACAGGGGCCTACGAGCAGTACTTC. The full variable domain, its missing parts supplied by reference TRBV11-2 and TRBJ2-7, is EAGVAQSPRYKIIEKRQSVAFWCNPISGHATLYWYQQILGQGPKLLIQFQNNGVVDDSQLPKDRFSAERLKGVDSTLKIQPAKLEDSAVYLCASSPAGTGAYEQYFGPGTRLTVT.

CDR3 DNA sequence: TGTGCCAGCAGCTTAGAAGGGACAGTGAACACCGGGGAGCTGTTTTTT. Translation: CASSLEGTVNTGELFF. V usage is TRBV7-8 and J usage is TRBJ2-2; 7 bases fit TRBD1. V was pared by 1 base and J by 1 base, with 3 bases of the junction left unmatched. The CDR3 has 16 amino acids. CDR1 SGHVS and CDR2 FQNEAQ come from the germline V gene.

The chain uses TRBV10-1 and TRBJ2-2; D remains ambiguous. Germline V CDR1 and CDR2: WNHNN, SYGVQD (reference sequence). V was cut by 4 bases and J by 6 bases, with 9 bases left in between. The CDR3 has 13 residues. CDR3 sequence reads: CASSVSFSGELFF. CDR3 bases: TGCGCCAGCAGTGTCTCGTTTTCCGGGGAGCTGTTTTTT.

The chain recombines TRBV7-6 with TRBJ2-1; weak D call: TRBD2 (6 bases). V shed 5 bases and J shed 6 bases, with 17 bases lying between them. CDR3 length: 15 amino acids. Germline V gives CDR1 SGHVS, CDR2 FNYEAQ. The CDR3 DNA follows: TGTGCCAGCAGCGGGGGGACCAGGAGTGGCAATGAGCAGTTCTTC. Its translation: CASSGGTRSGNEQFF.

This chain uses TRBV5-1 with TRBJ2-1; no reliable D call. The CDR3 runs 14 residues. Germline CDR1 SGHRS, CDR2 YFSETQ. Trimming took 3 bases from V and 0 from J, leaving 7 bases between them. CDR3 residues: CASSSRSSYNEQFF. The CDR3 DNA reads TGCGCCAGCAGCTCCAGGAGCTCCTACAATGAGCAGTTCTTC.

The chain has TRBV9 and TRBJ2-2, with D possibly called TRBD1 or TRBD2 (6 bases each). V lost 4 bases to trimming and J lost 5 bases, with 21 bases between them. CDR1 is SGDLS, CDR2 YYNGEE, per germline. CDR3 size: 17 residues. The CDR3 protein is CASSTQKARGGTGELFF. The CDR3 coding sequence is TGTGCCAGCAGCACGCAAAAGGCCAGGGGAGGTACCGGGGAGCTGTTTTTT.

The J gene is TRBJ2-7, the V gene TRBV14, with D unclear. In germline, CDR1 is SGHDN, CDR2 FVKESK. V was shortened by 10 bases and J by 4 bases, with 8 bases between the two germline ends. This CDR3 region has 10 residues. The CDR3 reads CATRLYEQYF. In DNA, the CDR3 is TGTGCCACCCGCCTTTACGAGCAGTACTTC.

CDR3 sequence: CASSLNRGTETQYF. The CDR3 bases are TGTGCCAGCAGTTTAAACAGGGGCACAGAGACCCAGTACTTC. The J gene is TRBJ2-5, the V gene TRBV27; 7 bases agree with TRBD1. This CDR3 contains 14 residues. Germline V gene data show CDR1 as MNHEY and CDR2 as SMNVEV (reference sequence). The J segment lost 4 bases and the V segment lost 2 bases, leaving 4 bases of the junction unmatched.

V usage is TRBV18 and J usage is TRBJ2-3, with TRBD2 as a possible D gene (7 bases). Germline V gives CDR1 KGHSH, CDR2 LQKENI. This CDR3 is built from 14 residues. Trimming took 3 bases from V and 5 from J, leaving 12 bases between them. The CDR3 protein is CASSPVGGGDTQYF. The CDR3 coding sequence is TGTGCCAGCTCACCTGTGGGAGGGGGAGATACGCAGTATTTT.

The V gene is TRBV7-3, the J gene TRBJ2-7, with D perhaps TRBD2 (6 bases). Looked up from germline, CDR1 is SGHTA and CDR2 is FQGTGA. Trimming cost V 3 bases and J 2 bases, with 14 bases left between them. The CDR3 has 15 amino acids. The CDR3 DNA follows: TGTGCCAGCAGCTTGCGCGGCGGGGTGGCCTACGAGCAGTACTTC. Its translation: CASSLRGGVAYEQYF.

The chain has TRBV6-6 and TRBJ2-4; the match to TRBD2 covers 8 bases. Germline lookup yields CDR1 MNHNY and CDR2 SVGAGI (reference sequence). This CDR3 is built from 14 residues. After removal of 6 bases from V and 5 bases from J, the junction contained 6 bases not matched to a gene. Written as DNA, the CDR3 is TGTGCCAGCAGCAAGCGGCGGGGGGAAAACATTCAGTACTTC. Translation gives CASSKRRGENIQYF.

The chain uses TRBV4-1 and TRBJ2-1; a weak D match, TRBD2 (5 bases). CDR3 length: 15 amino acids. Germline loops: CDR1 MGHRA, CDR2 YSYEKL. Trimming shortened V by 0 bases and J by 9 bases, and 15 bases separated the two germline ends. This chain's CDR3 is CASSQDPGYRVEQFF. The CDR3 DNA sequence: TGCGCCAGCAGCCAAGATCCGGGATACCGGGTTGAGCAGTTCTTC.

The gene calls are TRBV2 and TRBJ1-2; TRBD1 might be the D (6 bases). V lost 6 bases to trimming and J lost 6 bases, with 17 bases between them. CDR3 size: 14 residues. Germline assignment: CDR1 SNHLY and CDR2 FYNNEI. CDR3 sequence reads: CASSDRIPGDGYTF. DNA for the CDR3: TGTGCCAGCAGCGACCGTATTCCAGGGGATGGCTACACCTTC.

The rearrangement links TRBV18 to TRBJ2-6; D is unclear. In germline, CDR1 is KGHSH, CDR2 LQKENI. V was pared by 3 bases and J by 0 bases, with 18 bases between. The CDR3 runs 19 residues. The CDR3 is CASSPRNGESSSGANVLTF. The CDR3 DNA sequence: TGTGCCAGCTCACCCCGAAACGGAGAATCTAGCTCTGGGGCCAACGTCCTGACTTTC.

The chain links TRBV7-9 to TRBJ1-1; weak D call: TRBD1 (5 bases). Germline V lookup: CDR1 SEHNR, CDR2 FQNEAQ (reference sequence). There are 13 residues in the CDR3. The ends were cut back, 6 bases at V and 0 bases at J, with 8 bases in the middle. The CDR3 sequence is CASRIQVNTEAFF. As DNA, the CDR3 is TGTGCCAGCAGGATACAGGTGAACACTGAAGCTTTCTTT.

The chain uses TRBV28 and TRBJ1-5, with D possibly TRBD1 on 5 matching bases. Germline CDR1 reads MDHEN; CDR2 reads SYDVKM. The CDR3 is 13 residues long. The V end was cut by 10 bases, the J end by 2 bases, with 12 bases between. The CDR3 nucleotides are TGTGCCACCCAGGGTTCTGGCAATCAGCCCCAGCATTTT. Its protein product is CATQGSGNQPQHF.

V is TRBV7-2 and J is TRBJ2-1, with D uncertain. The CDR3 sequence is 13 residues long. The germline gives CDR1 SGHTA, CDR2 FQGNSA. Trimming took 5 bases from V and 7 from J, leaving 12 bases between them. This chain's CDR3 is CASSPSDYNEQFF. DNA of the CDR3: TGTGCCAGCAGCCCCTCGGATTATAATGAGCAGTTCTTC. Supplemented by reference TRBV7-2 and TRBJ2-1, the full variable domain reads GAGVSQSPSNKVTEKGKDVELRCDPISGHTALYWYRQSLGQGLEFLIYFQGNSAPDKSGLPSDRFSAERTGGSVSTLTIQRTQQEDSAVYLCASSPSDYNEQFFGPGTRLTVL.

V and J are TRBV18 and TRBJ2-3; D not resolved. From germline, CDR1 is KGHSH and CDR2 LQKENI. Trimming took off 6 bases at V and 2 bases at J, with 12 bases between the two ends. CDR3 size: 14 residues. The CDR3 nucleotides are TGTGCCAGCTCCACGAGGCAGCTCACAGATACGCAGTATTTT. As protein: CASSTRQLTDTQYF. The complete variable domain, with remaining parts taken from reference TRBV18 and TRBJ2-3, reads NAGVMQNPRHLVRRRGQEARLRCSPMKGHSHVYWYRQLPEEGLKFMVYLQKENIIDESGMPKERFSAEFPKEGPSILRIQQVVRGDSAAYFCASSTRQLTDTQYFGPGTRLTVL.

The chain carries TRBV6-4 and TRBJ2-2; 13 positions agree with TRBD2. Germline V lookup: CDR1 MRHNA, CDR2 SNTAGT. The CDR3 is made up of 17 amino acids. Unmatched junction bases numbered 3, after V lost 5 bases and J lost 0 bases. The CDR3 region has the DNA TGTGCCAGCAGTCTACTAGCGGGAGGGTCGAACACCGGGGAGCTGTTTTTT. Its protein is CASSLLAGGSNTGELFF.

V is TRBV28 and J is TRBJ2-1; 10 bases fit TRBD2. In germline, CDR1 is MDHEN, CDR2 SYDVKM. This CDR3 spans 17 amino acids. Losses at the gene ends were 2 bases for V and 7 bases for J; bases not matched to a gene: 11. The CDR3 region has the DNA TGTGCCAGCAGTTTAAATCGTCCTAGCGGGAGATTGAATGAGCAGTTCTTC. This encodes CASSLNRPSGRLNEQFF.

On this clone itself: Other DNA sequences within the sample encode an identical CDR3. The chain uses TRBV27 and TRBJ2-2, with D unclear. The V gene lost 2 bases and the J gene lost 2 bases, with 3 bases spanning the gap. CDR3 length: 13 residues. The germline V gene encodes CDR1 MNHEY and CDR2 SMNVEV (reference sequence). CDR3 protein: CASSLPNTGELFF. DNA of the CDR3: TGTGCCAGCAGTTTACCTAACACCGGGGAGCTGTTTTTT.

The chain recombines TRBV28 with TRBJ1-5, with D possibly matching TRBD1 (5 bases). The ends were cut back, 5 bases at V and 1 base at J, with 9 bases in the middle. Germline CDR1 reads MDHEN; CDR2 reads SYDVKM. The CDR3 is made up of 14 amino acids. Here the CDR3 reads CASSRQKSNQPQHF. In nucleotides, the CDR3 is TGTGCCAGCAGTCGACAGAAAAGCAATCAGCCCCAGCATTTT.

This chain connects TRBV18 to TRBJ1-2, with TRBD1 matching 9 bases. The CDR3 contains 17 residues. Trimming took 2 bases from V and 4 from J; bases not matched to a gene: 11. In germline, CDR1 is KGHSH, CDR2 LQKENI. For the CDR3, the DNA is TGTGCCAGCTCACCAGGGACAGGGTTTCCCTCCGGCTATGGCTACACCTTC. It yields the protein CASSPGTGFPSGYGYTF.

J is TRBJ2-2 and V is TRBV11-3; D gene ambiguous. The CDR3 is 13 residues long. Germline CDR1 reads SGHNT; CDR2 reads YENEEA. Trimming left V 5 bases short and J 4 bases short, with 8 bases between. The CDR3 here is CASSTGPTGELFF. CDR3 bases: TGTGCCAGCAGCACCGGACCCACCGGGGAGCTGTTTTTT.